This TCR beta chain is from a study of blood T cell repertoires in COVID-19. The age range of participants was roughly 18 to 90 years, with residence in about two dozen US areas. Two consecutive negative NP/OP PCR tests, clearance, or resolved symptoms defined Cohort 3 recovery. The sample holds a few counts of this clone. The CDR3 totals 13 residues. With 8 bases removed from V and 1 base from J, the gap between germline ends came to 11 bases. CDR1 is MNHEY, CDR2 SVGAGI, per germline. Libraries were prepared by immunoSEQ multiplex PCR; TCRdb keeps only in-frame clonotypes and omits some of them. This table holds some 300,000 clones, 80% to 90% found once.

The sequence derives from a man in his thirties or forties who had recovered from COVID-19. The sample taken for sequencing was PBMCs or T cells enriched from blood (not recorded which). J is TRBJ1-1 and V is TRBV6-5; D gene unclear. The CDR3 is CASRTSGNTEAFF. CDR3 coding DNA: TGTGCCAGCCGTACGTCCGGGAACACTGAAGCTTTCTTT.